The present T cell receptor beta chain was sequenced within a study of regulatory T cells in long-lasting Graves disease. Whole-study context: The term persistent Graves' disease signified upward of 5 years on antithyroid drugs with positive TSH receptor antibodies. Findings of the study overall: Persistent-disease Graves' patients showed less TCR diversity than new cases. Persistent disease preferred TRBV28, TRBJ1-2 and TRBJ2-5; new disease, TRBV20-1 and TRBJ2-1.

Indicated time point: persistent/refractory GD, antithyroid drugs over 5 years with positive TRAb. From RNA extracted from PBMCs, the TCR library was made. This clonotype was detected many times. Its antigen is unidentified. CDR3 regions were amplified by Arm-PCR using iRepertoire HTBI primers to build TCR beta libraries. Under the authors' procedure: The study identified around 62 TRBV and about 13 TRBJ segments across samples. One entry per CDR3 protein results from TCRdb running MiXCR on the multiplex PCR reads. These V and J calls originate from TCRdb's pipeline instead of the authors' own analysis. The sample includes 350,000 to 450,000 distinct CDR3 sequences, 20% to 25% seen only once; the top ten take under 25%. This CDR3 is 14 amino acids long. V was shortened by 0 bases and J by 5 bases, with 8 bases between the two germline ends. Germline V lookup: CDR1 LGHDT, CDR2 YNNKEL (reference sequence).

The chain uses TRBV3-1 and TRBJ1-5; the D is unclear. Sequences were derived from peripheral blood mononuclear cells (PBMCs), sampled when the disease was refractory, from a patient treated with antithyroid drugs. This clonotype originated in a female donor with Graves disease. For the CDR3, the DNA is TGTGCCAGCAGCCAAGAGGGTCCTTATCAGCCCCAGCATTTT. Translated: CASSQEGPYQPQHF.